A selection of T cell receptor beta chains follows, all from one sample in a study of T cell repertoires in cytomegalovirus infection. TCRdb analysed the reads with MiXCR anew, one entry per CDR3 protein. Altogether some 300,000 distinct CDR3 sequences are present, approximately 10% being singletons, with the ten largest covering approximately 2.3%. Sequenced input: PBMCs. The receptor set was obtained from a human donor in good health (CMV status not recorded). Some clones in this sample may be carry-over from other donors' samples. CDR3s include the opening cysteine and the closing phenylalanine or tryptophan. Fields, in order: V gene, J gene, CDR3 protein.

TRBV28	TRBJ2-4	CASSITENIQYF
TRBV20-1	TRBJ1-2	CSAPGQGDNYGYTF
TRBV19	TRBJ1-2	CASSDEGRGGYTF
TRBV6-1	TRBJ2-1	CASRPRTGNSYNEQFF
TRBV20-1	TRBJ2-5	CSASVQETQYF
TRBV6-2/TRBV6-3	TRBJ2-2	CASSRWDMNTGELFF
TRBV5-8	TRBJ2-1	CASSLLQGYEQFF
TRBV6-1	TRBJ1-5	CASRTTGGAQPQHF
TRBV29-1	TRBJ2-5	CSVDGGSQETQYF
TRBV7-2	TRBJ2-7	CASSLRGQTLEQYF
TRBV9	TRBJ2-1	CASSAGSISYNEQFF
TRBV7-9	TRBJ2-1	CASSFNEQFF
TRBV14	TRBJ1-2	CASSQVPYGYTF
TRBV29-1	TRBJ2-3	CSVEDQYGTDTQYF
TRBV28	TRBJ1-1	CASSLWRARGHEAFF
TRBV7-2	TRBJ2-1	CASSLEYPSGGNNEQFF
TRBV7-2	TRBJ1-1	CASSGQGVGHTEAFF
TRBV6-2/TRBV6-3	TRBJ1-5	CASGGVYSNQPQHF
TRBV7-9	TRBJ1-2	CASSYRAYGYTF
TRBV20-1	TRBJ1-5	CSVKAYQGSSNQPQHF